The 9 T cell receptor beta chains given below trace back to one sample, sequenced in a study of monozygotic twins with inflammatory bowel disease. From the 5' RACE reads, TCRdb lists one entry per CDR3 protein and no DNA. Its table records approximately 330,000 distinct CDR3 sequences. What was sequenced was blood. The source is a human donor with ulcerative colitis or Crohn's disease, or a healthy co-twin of an affected twin (not recorded which).

V and J are TRBV12-1 and TRBJ2-2; TCRdb returns TRBD2, unconfirmable since there is no DNA. TRBV12-1 is shown as a pseudogene. The CDR3 length is 14 residues. The CDR3 loop reads CASSSRLVTGELFF.

The chain carries TRBV12-3 or TRBV12-4 and TRBJ1-1; the TCRdb D gene call, TRBD1, has no DNA to confirm it. The CDR3 sequence is 13 residues long. CDR3 residues: CASSPGVNTEAFF.

The chain recombines TRBV12-3 or TRBV12-4 with TRBJ2-3; there is no DNA to check the TCRdb D call of TRBD1. The CDR3 has 14 residues. This CDR3 reads CASSLAGGRDTQYF.

This chain links TRBV5-1 with TRBJ2-7; absent DNA, TCRdb's TRBD2 call cannot be checked. The germline CDR1 and CDR2 sequences are SGHRS and YFSETQ. The CDR3 has 16 residues. The CDR3 here is CASSPAGTSAIYEQYF.

This chain links TRBV20-1 with TRBJ2-2; no DNA is available, so the TRBD2 call from TCRdb remains unchecked. In germline, CDR1 is DFQATT, CDR2 SNEGSKA (reference sequence). CDR3 length: 16 residues. This CDR3 reads CSARDLLTSATGELFF.

The chain carries TRBV6-1 and TRBJ2-7; TCRdb's D call, TRBD1, is unchecked because there is no DNA. The germline V gene encodes CDR1 MNHNS and CDR2 SASEGT. CDR3 length: 15 residues. This CDR3 is CASSFAQVGAYEQYF.

J is TRBJ2-7 and V is TRBV12-5; there is no DNA to check the TCRdb D call of TRBD2. The CDR3 sequence is 16 residues long. In germline, CDR1 is LGHNT, CDR2 FRNRAP. The CDR3 loop is CASGLVRLAGGYEQYF.

V is TRBV28 and J is TRBJ2-1. The CDR3 spans 13 residues. Germline CDR1 is MDHEN and CDR2 is SYDVKM. CDR3 loop: CASSLPKGSEQFF.

The chain has TRBV28 and TRBJ1-4; without DNA, the TCRdb call of TRBD1 cannot be checked. The germline V gene has CDR1 MDHEN and CDR2 SYDVKM. The CDR3 contains 16 residues. Here the CDR3 reads CASIPTSTGRNEKLFF.